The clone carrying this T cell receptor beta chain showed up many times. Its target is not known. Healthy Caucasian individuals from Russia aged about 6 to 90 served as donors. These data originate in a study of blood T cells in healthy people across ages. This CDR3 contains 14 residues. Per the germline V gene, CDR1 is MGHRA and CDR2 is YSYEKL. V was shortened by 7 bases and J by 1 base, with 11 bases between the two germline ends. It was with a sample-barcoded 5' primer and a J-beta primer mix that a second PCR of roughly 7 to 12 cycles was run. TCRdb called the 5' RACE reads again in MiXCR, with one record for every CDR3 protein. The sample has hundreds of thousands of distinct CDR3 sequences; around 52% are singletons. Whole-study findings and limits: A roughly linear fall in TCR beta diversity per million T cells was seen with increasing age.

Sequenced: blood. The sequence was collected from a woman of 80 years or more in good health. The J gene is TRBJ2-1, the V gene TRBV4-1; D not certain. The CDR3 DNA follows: TGCGCCAGCAAGGAGCGTACGTCCTACAATGAGCAGTTCTTC. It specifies CASKERTSYNEQFF.